A selection of T cell receptor beta chains follows, all from one sample in a study of blood T cell repertoires in COVID-19. Data came from immunoSEQ multiplex PCR; TCRdb stores just in-frame clones and leaves some out. The sample carries about 270,000 clones, about four fifths recorded once. The specimen was peripheral blood. The receptors come from an older woman with active or convalescent COVID-19. The CDR3 runs from the conserved cysteine through the conserved F or W. The D gene is left open where the match is weak. A row's size may be missing; if present it is once, few, many or a size class.

D | size | J | V | CDR3 | DNA
. | . | TRBJ1-3 | TRBV3-1/TRBV3-2 | CASSQGTVGNTIYF | TGTGCCAGCAGCCAAGGGACAGTAGGAAACACCATATATTTT
. | once | TRBJ2-7 | TRBV19 | CASSVGLEQYF | TGTGCCAGTAGTGTGGGCTTGGAGCAGTACTTC
. | . | TRBJ2-7 | TRBV6-5 | CASSTGYEQYF | TGTGCCAGCAGCACGGGCTACGAGCAGTACTTC
. | . | TRBJ2-5 | TRBV7-8 | CASSPRRGEETQYF | TGTGCCAGCAGCCCCCGCCGGGGAGAAGAGACCCAGTACTTC
TRBD2 | . | TRBJ2-5 | TRBV4-2 | CASRRGGGQETQYF | TGTGCCAGCAGACGCGGGGGAGGCCAAGAGACCCAGTACTTC
. | once | TRBJ2-3 | TRBV15 | CATSRDQERTQYF | TGTGCCACCAGCAGAGATCAAGAGAGAACGCAGTATTTT
. | . | TRBJ1-1 | TRBV7-3 | CASSLRGDNTEAFF | TGTGCCAGCAGCTTACGGGGGGATAACACTGAAGCTTTCTTT
. | . | TRBJ2-1 | TRBV7-3 | CASGLTGQTYNEQFF | TGTGCCAGCGGACTAACGGGACAGACCTACAATGAGCAGTTCTTC
. | . | TRBJ1-4 | TRBV5-1 | CASSLEGTGVGKLFF | TGCGCCAGCAGCTTGGAGGGCACCGGGGTCGGAAAACTGTTTTTT
. | . | TRBJ2-5 | TRBV7-9 | CASSHLEDSETQYF | TGTGCCAGCAGCCACCTCGAGGACTCAGAGACCCAGTACTTC
. | few | TRBJ2-7 | TRBV2 | CASSAGTAFYEQYF | TGTGCCAGCAGTGCCGGGACTGCCTTCTACGAGCAGTACTTC